A single sample gave rise to the 16 T cell receptor beta chains below, sequenced in a study of identifying expanded T cells in peripheral blood. Method: immunoSEQ multiplex PCR; TCRdb's copy keeps in-frame clones and lacks some. The table has approximately 100,000 clones, roughly nine tenths seen once. Sequenced sample: blood. These receptors were taken from a person aged 18-70 years in good health.

The chain uses TRBV5-1 and TRBJ2-3; 9 bases line up with TRBD2. The CDR3 consists of 16 residues. V lost 2 bases to trimming and J lost 4 bases; unmatched junction nucleotides: 8. Germline-derived CDR1 and CDR2 are SGHRS and YFSETQ. The CDR3 loop is CASSFTGGGASDTQYF. CDR3 DNA sequence: TGCGCCAGCAGCTTCACAGGCGGGGGGGCATCAGATACGCAGTATTTT.

This clone was found once. This CDR3 is CASSKGGGQGSPEQFF. Here the CDR3 DNA reads TGTGCCAGCAGCAAAGGGGGGGGACAGGGCTCCCCTGAGCAGTTCTTC. The rearrangement links TRBV21-1 to TRBJ2-1; whether TRBD1, the table's D call, matches the DNA was not checked. TRBV21-1 is deemed a pseudogene. The CDR3 is made up of 16 amino acids.

The chain couples TRBV21-1 to TRBJ1-5. TRBV21-1 is a recognized pseudogene. The CDR3 is 15 amino acids. The CDR3 coding sequence is TGTGCCAGCAGCTTTCCGGGACGAACCAATCAGCCCCAGCATTTT. Residues: CASSFPGRTNQPQHF.

V and J are TRBV4-3 and TRBJ2-7; D unclear. The CDR3 sequence is 13 residues long. V was cut by 0 bases and J by 0 bases, with 3 bases left in between. Germline V lookup: CDR1 LGHNA, CDR2 YSLEER. DNA of the CDR3: TGCGCCAGCAGCCAAGATCGCTCCTACGAGCAGTACTTC. The encoded protein is CASSQDRSYEQYF.

The chain links TRBV11-2 to TRBJ1-3, with a weak D call TRBD1 (6 bases). The germline CDR1 and CDR2 sequences are SGHAT and FQNNGV. This CDR3 comprises 15 residues. The V end was cut by 1 base, the J end by 2 bases, with 9 bases between. The CDR3 nucleotides read TGTGCCAGCAGCTTAGTATCAGGGGCTGGAAACACCATATATTTT. Residues: CASSLVSGAGNTIYF.

This clone was observed a few times. The chain has TRBV4-2 and TRBJ2-2; weak D call: TRBD1 (6 bases). The CDR3 is 16 residues long. Germline CDR1 and CDR2: LGHNA and YNFKEQ. The ends were cut back, 0 bases at V and 4 bases at J, with 12 bases in the middle. CDR3 sequence: CASSQDQGHGTGELFF. CDR3 sequence (DNA): TGTGCCAGCAGCCAAGATCAGGGGCATGGCACCGGGGAGCTGTTTTTT.

The rearrangement joins TRBV6-5 to TRBJ2-7; 7 bases are shared with TRBD1. Germline lookup yields CDR1 MNHEY and CDR2 SVGAGI. The CDR3 runs 12 residues. The ends lost 5 bases at V and 6 bases at J; junction bases unmatched: 4. This chain's CDR3 is CASSNHRGEQYF. The DNA of the CDR3 is TGTGCCAGCAGTAATCACAGGGGCGAGCAGTACTTC.

This clone was seen just once. The V gene is TRBV5-6, the J gene TRBJ1-5, with no clear D. The V and J ends lost 6 bases and 3 bases respectively, with 16 bases between them. The germline gives CDR1 SGHDT, CDR2 YYEEEE. The CDR3 loop spans 15 amino acids. The CDR3 loop reads CASMTLRDYNQPQHF. For the CDR3, the DNA is TGTGCCAGCATGACTCTCCGGGATTACAATCAGCCCCAGCATTTT.

This clone was seen a handful of times. V usage is TRBV2 and J usage is TRBJ1-2; D not certain. There are 10 residues in the CDR3. Germline CDR1 SNHLY, CDR2 FYNNEI. The V end lost 7 bases, the J end lost 8 bases, and 8 bases lay between the germline ends. In nucleotides, the CDR3 is TGTGCCAGCACTATGACGGGCTACACCTTC. Translation gives CASTMTGYTF.

This sequence joins TRBV4-2 and TRBJ2-4; D is perhaps TRBD2 (6 bases). V was pared by 4 bases and J by 0 bases, with 16 bases between. Germline V gene data show CDR1 as LGHNA and CDR2 as YNFKEQ. This CDR3 is built from 17 residues. CDR3 bases: TGTGCCAGCAGCCTCTCAAGCGCGGGATTAGCCAAAAACATTCAGTACTTC. This codes for CASSLSSAGLAKNIQYF.

The rearrangement joins TRBV7-9 to TRBJ2-7; D might be TRBD1 or TRBD2, each matching 5 bases. Per the germline V gene, CDR1 is SEHNR and CDR2 is FQNEAQ (reference sequence). V shed 4 bases and J shed 0 bases, with 10 bases lying between them. The CDR3 extends over 14 amino acids. The CDR3 protein is CASSYGTASYEQYF. CDR3 coding DNA: TGTGCCAGCAGCTACGGGACGGCCTCCTACGAGCAGTACTTC. Full variable domain (outside the CDR3, taken from reference TRBV7-9 and TRBJ2-7): DTGVSQNPRHKITKRGQNVTFRCDPISEHNRLYWYRQTLGQGPEFLTYFQNEAQLEKSRLLSDRFSAERPKGSFSTLEIQRTEQGDSAMYLCASSYGTASYEQYFGPGTRLTVT.

The chain combines TRBV7-9 with TRBJ2-7; 9 bases align to TRBD1. Germline values: CDR1 SEHNR, CDR2 FQNEAQ (reference sequence). This CDR3 is built from 16 residues. Trimming cost V 1 base and J 4 bases; bases outside gene matches: 8. The CDR3 coding sequence is TGTGCCAGCAGCTTAGATACCGGGACAGGGATTTACGAGCAGTACTTC. Its translation is CASSLDTGTGIYEQYF. The whole variable domain, filled in from reference TRBV7-9 and TRBJ2-7, reads DTGVSQNPRHKITKRGQNVTFRCDPISEHNRLYWYRQTLGQGPEFLTYFQNEAQLEKSRLLSDRFSAERPKGSFSTLEIQRTEQGDSAMYLCASSLDTGTGIYEQYFGPGTRLTVT.

This clone appeared a single time. The chain links TRBV4-1 to TRBJ2-3, with TRBD2 as a possible D gene (6 bases). The CDR3 has 15 amino acids. Trimming shortened V by 4 bases and J by 0 bases, and 11 bases separated the two germline ends. From germline, CDR1 is MGHRA and CDR2 YSYEKL. The chain's CDR3 is CASSRISGSTDTQYF. The CDR3 DNA follows: TGCGCCAGCAGCCGAATTAGCGGCAGCACAGATACGCAGTATTTT.

This rearrangement joins TRBV5-6 to TRBJ2-5; no reliable D call. Trimming left V 4 bases short and J 4 bases short, with 14 bases between. The germline gives CDR1 SGHDT, CDR2 YYEEEE. The CDR3 has 14 residues. Written as DNA, the CDR3 is TGTGCCAGCAGCGATCGTACCTGGGGAGAGACCCAGTACTTC. Its protein product is CASSDRTWGETQYF.

The V and J genes are TRBV7-2 and TRBJ2-1, with 7 nucleotides matching TRBD1. V shed 4 bases and J 15 bases; nucleotides not matched to a gene: 12. Germline V gives CDR1 SGHTA, CDR2 FQGNSA. The CDR3 contains 13 residues. Here the CDR3 DNA reads TGTGCCAGCAGCTCATGGCGAGACAGGGTTTGGTTCTTC. It translates to CASSSWRDRVWFF.

CDR3 loop: CASSYSKGINYGYTF. The CDR3 DNA sequence: TGTGCCAGCAGTTACTCGAAAGGGATTAACTATGGCTACACCTTC. The chain employs TRBV6-5 and TRBJ1-2; no reliable D call. V dropped 0 bases and J dropped 1 base, with 9 bases sitting between them. CDR3 length: 15 amino acids. CDR1 and CDR2 (germline): MNHEY, SVGAGI.